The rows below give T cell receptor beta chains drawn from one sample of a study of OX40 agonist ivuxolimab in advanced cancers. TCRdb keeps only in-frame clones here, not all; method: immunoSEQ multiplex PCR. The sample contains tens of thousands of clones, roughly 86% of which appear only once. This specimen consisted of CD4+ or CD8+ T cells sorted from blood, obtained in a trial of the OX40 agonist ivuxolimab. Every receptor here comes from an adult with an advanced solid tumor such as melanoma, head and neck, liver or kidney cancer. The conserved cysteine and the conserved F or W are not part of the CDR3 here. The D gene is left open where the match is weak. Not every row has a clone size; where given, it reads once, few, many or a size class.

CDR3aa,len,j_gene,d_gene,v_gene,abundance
ASTQLLAGVIQETQY,15,TRBJ2-5,TRBD2,TRBV27,NA
ASSLDRGFTSGANVLT,16,TRBJ2-6,TRBD1,TRBV5-1,NA
ASNTGGMSYEQY,12,NA,TRBD1,TRBV5-6,NA
ASSQDRAEPYEQY,13,TRBJ2-7,NA,TRBV4-1,NA
ASSSGTGLYEQY,12,TRBJ2-7,TRBD1,TRBV5-1,NA
ASSWTTYNEQF,11,TRBJ2-1,NA,TRBV7-6,NA
ASKEGGYT,8,TRBJ1-2,NA,TRBV6-5,NA
ASSSGTSGDSSTDTQY,16,TRBJ2-3,TRBD2,TRBV28,NA
ATTQGGNSPLH,11,TRBJ1-6,TRBD1,TRBV6-9,NA
ASRNGISYEQY,11,TRBJ2-7,NA,TRBV7-2,NA
ASSQGAETQY,10,TRBJ2-5,NA,TRBV16,NA
ASSLKLAGEVDEQF,14,TRBJ2-1,TRBD2,TRBV7-7,NA
ASSSTDLYGYT,11,TRBJ1-2,NA,TRBV6-5,NA
ASSPHPGQGSYEQY,14,TRBJ2-7,TRBD1,TRBV9,NA
ASSLGYYGYT,10,TRBJ1-2,NA,TRBV7-2,NA
ASSLLGDRGSLDTEAF,16,TRBJ1-1,TRBD1,TRBV28,few
ASSQDRGNGYT,11,TRBJ1-2,NA,TRBV4-1,NA
ASSVEATPGNTIY,13,TRBJ1-3,NA,TRBV9,NA
ASSLSPPRYRGPGNTIY,17,TRBJ1-3,NA,TRBV27,NA
ASSLYDSAPSHRDYGYT,17,TRBJ1-2,NA,TRBV5-6,NA
ASSIGGSGNTIY,12,TRBJ1-3,TRBD1,TRBV9,NA
AISVAGMDEQF,11,TRBJ2-1,NA,TRBV10-3,once
ASSVEWAAYNEQF,13,TRBJ2-1,NA,TRBV6-1,few
ASSGLAGDEQF,11,TRBJ2-1,TRBD2,TRBV7-7,NA
ASLGENYEQY,10,TRBJ2-7,NA,TRBV27,NA
ASSHFSSTSSYGYT,14,TRBJ1-2,NA,TRBV6-5,NA
ASSLGGGLETQY,12,TRBJ2-5,NA,TRBV5-1,NA